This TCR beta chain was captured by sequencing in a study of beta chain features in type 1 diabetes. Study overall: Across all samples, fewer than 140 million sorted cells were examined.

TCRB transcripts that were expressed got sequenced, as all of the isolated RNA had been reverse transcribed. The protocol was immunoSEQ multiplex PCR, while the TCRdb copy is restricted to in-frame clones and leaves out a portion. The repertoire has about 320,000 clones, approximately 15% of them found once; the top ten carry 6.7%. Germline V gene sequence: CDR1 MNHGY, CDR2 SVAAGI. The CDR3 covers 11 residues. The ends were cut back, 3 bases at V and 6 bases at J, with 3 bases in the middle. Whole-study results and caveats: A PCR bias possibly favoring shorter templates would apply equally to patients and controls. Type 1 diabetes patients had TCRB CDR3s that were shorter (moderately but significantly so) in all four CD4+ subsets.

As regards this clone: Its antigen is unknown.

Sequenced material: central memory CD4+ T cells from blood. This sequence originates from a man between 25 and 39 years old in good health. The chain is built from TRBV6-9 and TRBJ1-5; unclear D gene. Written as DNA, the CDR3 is TGTGCCAGCAGTTACCCTCAGCCCCAGCATTTT. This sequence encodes CASSYPQPQHF.